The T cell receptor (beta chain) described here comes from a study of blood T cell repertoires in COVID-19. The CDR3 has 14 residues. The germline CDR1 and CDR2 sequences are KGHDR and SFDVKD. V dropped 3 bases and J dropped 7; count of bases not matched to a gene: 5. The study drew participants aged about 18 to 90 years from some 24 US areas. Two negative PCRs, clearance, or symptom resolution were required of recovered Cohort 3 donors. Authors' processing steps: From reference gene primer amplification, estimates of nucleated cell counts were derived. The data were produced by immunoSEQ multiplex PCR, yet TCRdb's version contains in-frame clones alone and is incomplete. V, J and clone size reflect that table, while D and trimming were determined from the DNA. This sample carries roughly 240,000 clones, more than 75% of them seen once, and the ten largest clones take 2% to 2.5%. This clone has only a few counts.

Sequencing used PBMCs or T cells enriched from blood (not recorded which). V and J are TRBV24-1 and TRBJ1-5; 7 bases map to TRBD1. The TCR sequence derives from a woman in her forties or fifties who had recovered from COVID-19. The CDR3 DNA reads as TGTGCCACCAGTGATCCTACAGGGGCCCAGCCCCAGCATTTT. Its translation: CATSDPTGAQPQHF.